This is a list of T cell receptor beta chains from one sample in a study of CD8 T cells in Susac syndrome. TCRdb ran MiXCR on the immunoSEQ multiplex PCR reads and lists one entry per CDR3 protein. The sample comprises roughly 160,000 distinct CDR3 sequences, around 94% of which are singletons, and under 0.15% rests with the top ten. Sequenced sample: CD4+ T cells from PBMCs. Receptors were obtained from a human donor in good health. CDR3s include the opening cysteine and the closing phenylalanine or tryptophan. The D gene is left open where the match is weak. Only some rows state a clone size, as once, few, many or a class for expanded clones.

J	V	D	size	CDR3	DNA
TRBJ2-5	TRBV30	.	.	CAWKKNVQETQYF	TGTGCCTGGAAGAAGAACGTCCAAGAGACCCAGTACTTC
TRBJ2-5	TRBV4-2	.	.	CASSQGLMEEETQYF	TGTGCCAGCAGCCAAGGCCTCATGGAGGAGGAGACCCAGTACTTC
TRBJ2-4	TRBV19	TRBD2	.	CASSTDGTSGGLWDIQYF	TGTGCCAGTAGTACCGACGGGACTAGCGGGGGCTTGTGGGACATTCAGTACTTC
TRBJ2-1	TRBV6-5	.	.	CASSLQGNNEQFF	TGTGCCAGCAGCTTGCAGGGAAACAATGAGCAGTTCTTC
TRBJ1-5	TRBV5-1	.	.	CASSDGSNQPQHF	TGCGCCAGCAGTGACGGTAGCAATCAGCCCCAGCATTTT
TRBJ2-7	TRBV7-8	.	.	CASSLGTGRGGEQYF	TGTGCCAGCAGCTTGGGGACCGGGAGAGGTGGCGAGCAGTACTTC
TRBJ1-1	TRBV7-2	.	.	CASSAAGTTNTEAFF	TGTGCCAGCAGCGCAGCCGGGACGACGAACACTGAAGCTTTCTTT
TRBJ2-7	TRBV12-3/TRBV12-4	TRBD2	.	CASSPGLAGTDEQYF	TGTGCCAGCAGCCCTGGACTAGCGGGGACGGACGAGCAGTACTTC
TRBJ1-6	TRBV30	.	.	CAWRIPVVTYNSPLHF	TGTGCCTGGAGAATCCCTGTCGTGACCTATAATTCACCCCTCCACTTT
TRBJ1-6	TRBV12-3/TRBV12-4	TRBD1	.	CASSLRTGGDSPLHF	TGTGCCAGCAGTTTGCGAACAGGGGGCGATTCACCCCTCCACTTT
TRBJ1-2	TRBV20-1	TRBD1	.	CSAPGQGAYGYTF	TGCAGTGCCCCGGGACAGGGGGCCTATGGCTACACCTTC
TRBJ1-2	TRBV28	.	.	CASSPPGGNLYGYTF	TGTGCCAGCAGTCCGCCCGGGGGAAACCTTTATGGCTACACCTTC
TRBJ1-5	TRBV19	TRBD1	.	CASSTMDRGLNNQPQHF	TGTGCCAGTAGTACCATGGACAGGGGGCTTAATAATCAGCCCCAGCATTTT
TRBJ1-1	TRBV20-1	TRBD1	.	CSARRGQMNTEAFF	TGCAGTGCTAGACGGGGACAGATGAACACTGAAGCTTTCTTT
TRBJ2-5	TRBV29-1	TRBD2	.	CSVGTSGVETQYF	TGCAGCGTTGGGACTAGCGGGGTTGAGACCCAGTACTTC
TRBJ2-5	TRBV18	TRBD2	.	CASSPGLAGTTETQYF	TGTGCCAGCTCACCGGGACTAGCGGGGACGACGGAGACCCAGTACTTC
TRBJ2-5	TRBV15	TRBD1	.	CATSSSAGQGGETQYF	TGTGCCACCAGCAGTTCTGCGGGACAGGGAGGAGAGACCCAGTACTTC
TRBJ2-7	TRBV20-1	TRBD1	.	CSARDGQGQAEWWQYF	TGCAGTGCTAGAGATGGTCAAGGACAGGCGGAATGGTGGCAGTACTTC
TRBJ2-1	TRBV20-1	TRBD1	.	CSALRVDRANNEQFF	TGCAGTGCCCTGCGGGTAGACAGGGCTAACAATGAGCAGTTCTTC
TRBJ2-1	TRBV6-6	.	.	CASSIERGHEQFF	TGTGCCAGCAGCATCGAACGGGGCCATGAGCAGTTCTTC
TRBJ1-5	TRBV3-1	.	.	CASSQKSGDSQHF	TGTGCCAGCAGCCAAAAGTCGGGGGATTCCCAGCATTTT
TRBJ2-7	TRBV4-1	TRBD1	.	CASSQVVTGGPWEQYF	TGCGCCAGCAGCCAAGTGGTAACAGGGGGGCCGTGGGAGCAGTACTTC
TRBJ2-3	TRBV7-2	.	few	CASSLAGLATGDTQYF	TGTGCCAGCAGCTTAGCGGGCCTAGCTACTGGAGATACGCAGTATTTT
TRBJ1-1	TRBV9	TRBD1	once	CASSIARQGGNEAFF	TGTGCCAGCAGCATAGCTAGACAGGGAGGGAATGAAGCTTTCTTT
TRBJ2-2	TRBV20-1	TRBD2	once	CSARPSSGGASGELFF	TGCAGTGCTAGACCCTCTAGCGGGGGGGCGAGCGGGGAGCTGTTTTTT
TRBJ2-1	TRBV7-9	TRBD2	.	CASSDRLAGMFF	TGTGCCAGCAGCGACCGACTAGCGGGGATGTTCTTC
TRBJ1-5	TRBV3-1	TRBD1	.	CASSLQGAKGQPQHF	TGTGCCAGCAGCTTGCAGGGGGCAAAGGGTCAGCCCCAGCATTTT
TRBJ2-5	TRBV7-2	.	.	CASSNIAGAETQYF	TGTGCCAGCAGCAACATAGCAGGGGCCGAGACCCAGTACTTC
TRBJ2-3	TRBV6-2/TRBV6-3	.	.	CASRTGSPSTQYF	TGTGCCAGCAGAACGGGGTCACCCTCGACGCAGTATTTT
TRBJ1-2	TRBV20-1	TRBD1	.	CSPKGGDRAGYTF	TGCAGTCCTAAAGGGGGGGACAGGGCTGGCTACACCTTC
TRBJ1-6	TRBV5-1	.	.	CASSFTDGDSPLHF	TGCGCCAGCAGCTTCACGGATGGGGATTCACCCCTCCACTTT
TRBJ2-1	TRBV3-1	TRBD2	.	CASSQQPGLVGEQFF	TGTGCCAGCAGCCAACAGCCGGGACTAGTGGGGGAGCAGTTCTTC
TRBJ1-5	TRBV19	TRBD1	.	CASNRGDQPQHF	TGTGCCAGTAACAGGGGGGATCAGCCCCAGCATTTT
TRBJ1-5	TRBV24-1	TRBD1	.	CATSDPGTGGSNQPQHF	TGTGCCACCAGTGATCCCGGGACAGGGGGCAGCAATCAGCCCCAGCATTTT
TRBJ2-3	TRBV20-1	TRBD2	.	CSASWVAGTDTQYF	TGCAGTGCTAGTTGGGTAGCGGGGACCGATACGCAGTATTTT
TRBJ2-1	TRBV29-1	TRBD2	.	CSVHGLAQFF	TGCAGCGTTCATGGACTAGCACAGTTCTTC
TRBJ2-1	TRBV20-1	TRBD2	.	CSARDLGPSGYEQFF	TGCAGTGCTAGAGATCTCGGGCCTAGCGGGTACGAGCAGTTCTTC
TRBJ2-5	TRBV4-1	.	.	CASSRLEQETQYF	TGCGCCAGCAGCCGGTTGGAGCAAGAGACCCAGTACTTC
TRBJ2-1	TRBV6-2/TRBV6-3	TRBD1	.	CASSRDRVHEQFF	TGTGCCAGCAGCCGGGACAGGGTCCATGAGCAGTTCTTC
TRBJ1-4	TRBV9	TRBD1	.	CASSPGDRRFRLFF	TGTGCCAGCAGCCCCGGGGACAGGCGCTTTAGACTGTTTTTT
TRBJ2-7	TRBV3-1	.	.	CASSQVARSYEQYF	TGTGCCAGCAGCCAAGTAGCGAGGAGCTACGAGCAGTACTTC
TRBJ1-1	TRBV6-6	.	.	CASSPSRMNTEAFF	TGTGCCAGCAGCCCCAGCAGGATGAACACTGAAGCTTTCTTT
TRBJ1-6	TRBV4-3	.	.	CASSQIQGHNSPLHF	TGCGCCAGCAGCCAGATTCAGGGCCATAATTCACCCCTCCACTTT
TRBJ2-7	TRBV6-5	TRBD2	.	CASSYSSLAVSYEQYF	TGTGCCAGCAGTTACTCGAGCCTAGCGGTTTCCTACGAGCAGTACTTC
TRBJ2-7	TRBV19	TRBD1	.	CASSAGTAAYEQYF	TGTGCCAGTAGTGCCGGGACAGCGGCCTACGAGCAGTACTTC
TRBJ2-3	TRBV7-9	.	.	CASSFLGADTQYF	TGTGCCAGCAGCTTTTTGGGCGCAGATACGCAGTATTTT
TRBJ2-5	TRBV12-3/TRBV12-4	.	few	CASRERRETQYF	TGTGCCAGCAGGGAGCGCAGAGAGACCCAGTACTTC
TRBJ1-2	TRBV3-1	.	.	CASSQMTGYGYTF	TGTGCCAGCAGCCAGATGACAGGCTATGGCTACACCTTC
TRBJ1-2	TRBV2	.	.	CASSEWQGDGYTF	TGTGCCAGCAGTGAATGGCAGGGTGATGGCTACACCTTC
TRBJ2-5	TRBV20-1	TRBD2	once	CSAPTSGRHETQYF	TGCAGTGCCCCGACTAGCGGGCGGCACGAGACCCAGTACTTC
TRBJ1-6	TRBV18	.	.	CASSLTLPYYDSPLHF	TGTGCCAGCTCACTCACGCTCCCCTATTATGATTCACCCCTCCACTTT
TRBJ1-1	TRBV20-1	.	.	CSARDGEGNTEAFF	TGCAGTGCTAGAGATGGGGAGGGGAACACTGAAGCTTTCTTT
TRBJ1-5	TRBV27	TRBD1	.	CASSAQGGNQPQHF	TGTGCCAGCAGTGCACAGGGGGGAAATCAGCCCCAGCATTTT
TRBJ2-7	TRBV29-1	.	.	CSVCGIYGGEQYF	TGCAGCGTGTGTGGGATCTACGGAGGCGAGCAGTACTTC
TRBJ1-2	TRBV20-1	.	.	CSARGATVYGYTF	TGCAGTGCTAGAGGGGCCACGGTCTATGGCTACACCTTC
TRBJ2-3	TRBV29-1	.	.	CSVVQGSTDTQYF	TGCAGCGTTGTACAGGGAAGCACAGATACGCAGTATTTT
TRBJ1-2	TRBV30	.	.	CAWVPGHFYGYTF	TGTGCCTGGGTTCCGGGACACTTCTATGGCTACACCTTC
TRBJ1-2	TRBV5-6	.	.	CASSLVSAARTGYTF	TGTGCCAGCAGCTTGGTGTCAGCCGCGCGGACCGGCTACACCTTC